The T cell receptor (beta chain) under discussion was sequenced for a study of cytomegalovirus exposure and HLA in healthy donors. Study-wide findings and caveats: Later on, analysis showed that most CMV-associated TCR beta chains appeared to be HLA-restricted. The availability of immune exposure information extended only to CMV serostatus. In an earlier analysis, about 87% or about 30%: the productive usage of most TCR beta V segments. As a later analysis revealed, the rate of TCR association differed by HLA locus, with DRB1 most and HLA-C fewest.

Germline V gives CDR1 SQVTM, CDR2 ANQGSEA. CDR3 length equals 14 residues. V was clipped by 2 bases and J by 8 bases; unmatched bases: 5. In the PCR, 60 Vbeta and 13 Jbeta primers were used. Some clones are missing from TCRdb's copy, which holds only in-frame ones; the method was immunoSEQ multiplex PCR. The data show about 130,000 clones, roughly 76% seen once. Details on this clone: The antigen is unknown.

Input material: PBMCs. The genes are TRBV29-1 and TRBJ2-1; 11 nucleotides agree with TRBD2. This TCR was sampled from a woman in her 50s in good health and CMV-seronegative. The CDR3, as DNA: TGCAGCGTTGAACGTAGCGGGAGGGTCGATGAGCAGTTCTTC. Translating it yields CSVERSGRVDEQFF.